By share, the clone carrying this T cell receptor (delta chain) counts as large. V trimming: 0 bases; J trimming: 0 bases; junction bases outside the gene matches: 11. Per the germline V gene, CDR1 is GEAIGNYY and CDR2 is EKD. This CDR3 contains 19 residues. The data stem from a study of gamma-delta chains in newborns, infants, children. Study background: Microbial exposure reportedly drives polyclonal innate γδ T cell expansion after birth.

TCRdb reran clone calling via CATT on the reads. The sample carries some 3,100 delta-chain clones, roughly 48% recorded once. The gene calls are TRDV2 and TRDJ1; TRDD3 aligns across 11 bases. Material for sequencing was blood. The sequence derives from a child who received the measles vaccine. CDR3 in amino acids: CACDTVVGDTLSYTDKLIF. The CDR3 coding sequence is TGTGCCTGTGACACCGTGGTGGGGGATACGCTCTCCTACACCGATAAACTCATCTTT.